This TCR beta chain comes out of a study of blood T cell repertoires in COVID-19. Background on the study: The United States, Italy and Spain supplied acute and convalescent COVID-19 samples. Nucleic acid was either cDNA or gDNA, and it came from T cells, B-cell-depleted T cells, or PBMCs.

TCRdb's table, derived via immunoSEQ multiplex PCR, lists solely in-frame clones and lacks some. The table has about 78,000 clones, approximately 86% seen once; the top ten hold roughly 4.5%. Germline assignment: CDR1 LGHDT and CDR2 YNNKEL (reference sequence). V was cut by 11 bases and J by 9 bases, with 14 bases left in between. This CDR3 has 11 amino acids. V gene TRBV3-1 (or the pseudogene TRBV3-2) combines with J gene TRBJ2-1, with D uncertain. The clonotype comes from a man aged 50 to 60 with active or convalescent COVID-19. Sequencing was carried out using peripheral blood. This chain's CDR3 is CAASIGSEQFF. The CDR3 region has the DNA TGTGCCGCATCCATTGGCAGTGAGCAGTTCTTC.